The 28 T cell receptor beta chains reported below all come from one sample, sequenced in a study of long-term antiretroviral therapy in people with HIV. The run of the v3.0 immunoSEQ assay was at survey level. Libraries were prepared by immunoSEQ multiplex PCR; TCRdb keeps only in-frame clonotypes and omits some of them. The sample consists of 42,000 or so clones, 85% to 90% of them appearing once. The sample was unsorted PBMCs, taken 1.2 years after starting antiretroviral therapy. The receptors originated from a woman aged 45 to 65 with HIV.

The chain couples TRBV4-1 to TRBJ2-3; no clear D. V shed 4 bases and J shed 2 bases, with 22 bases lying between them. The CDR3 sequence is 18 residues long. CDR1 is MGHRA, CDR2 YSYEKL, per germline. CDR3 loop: CASSPLPTAATLTDTQYF. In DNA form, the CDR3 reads TGCGCCAGCAGCCCCCTTCCCACGGCGGCCACTCTCACAGATACGCAGTATTTT.

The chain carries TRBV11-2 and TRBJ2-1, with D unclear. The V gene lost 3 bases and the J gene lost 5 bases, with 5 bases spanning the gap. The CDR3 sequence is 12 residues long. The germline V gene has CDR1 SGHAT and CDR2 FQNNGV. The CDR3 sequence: CASSFGNNEQFF. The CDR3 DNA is TGTGCCAGCAGCTTTGGAAACAATGAGCAGTTCTTC. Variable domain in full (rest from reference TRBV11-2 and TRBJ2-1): EAGVAQSPRYKIIEKRQSVAFWCNPISGHATLYWYQQILGQGPKLLIQFQNNGVVDDSQLPKDRFSAERLKGVDSTLKIQPAKLEDSAVYLCASSFGNNEQFFGPGTRLTVL.

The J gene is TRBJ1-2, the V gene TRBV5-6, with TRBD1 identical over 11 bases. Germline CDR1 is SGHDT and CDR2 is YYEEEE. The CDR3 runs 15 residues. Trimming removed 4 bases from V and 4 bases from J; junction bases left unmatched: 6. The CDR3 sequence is CASSAGTGGGYGYTF. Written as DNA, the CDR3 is TGTGCCAGCAGCGCCGGGACAGGGGGAGGCTATGGCTACACCTTC.

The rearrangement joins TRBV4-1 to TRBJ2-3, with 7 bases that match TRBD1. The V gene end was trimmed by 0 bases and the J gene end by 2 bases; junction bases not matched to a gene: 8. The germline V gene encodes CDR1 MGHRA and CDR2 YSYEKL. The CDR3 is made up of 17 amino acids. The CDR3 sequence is CASSQDGAGGATDTQYF. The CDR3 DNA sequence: TGCGCCAGCAGCCAAGATGGAGCAGGGGGAGCCACAGATACGCAGTATTTT.

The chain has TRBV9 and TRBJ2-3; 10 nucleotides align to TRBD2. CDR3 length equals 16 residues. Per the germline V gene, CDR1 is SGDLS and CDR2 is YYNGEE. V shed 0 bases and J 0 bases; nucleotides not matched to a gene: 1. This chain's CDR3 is CASSVVLAGSTDTQYF. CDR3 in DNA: TGTGCCAGCAGCGTAGTACTAGCGGGGAGCACAGATACGCAGTATTTT.

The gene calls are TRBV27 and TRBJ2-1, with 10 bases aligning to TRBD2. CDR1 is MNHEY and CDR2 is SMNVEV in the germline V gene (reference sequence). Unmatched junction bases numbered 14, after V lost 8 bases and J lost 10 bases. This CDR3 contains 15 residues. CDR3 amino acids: CASLRKVAGGAEQFF. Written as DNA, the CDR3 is TGTGCCAGCCTGAGGAAGGTAGCGGGGGGCGCCGAGCAGTTCTTC.

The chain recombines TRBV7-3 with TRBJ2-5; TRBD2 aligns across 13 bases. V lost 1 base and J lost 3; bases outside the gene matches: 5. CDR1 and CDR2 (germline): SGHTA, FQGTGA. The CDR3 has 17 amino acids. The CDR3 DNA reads TGTGCCAGCAGCTTAAATTCAGGACTAGCGGGGGAAGAGACCCAGTACTTC. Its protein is CASSLNSGLAGEETQYF. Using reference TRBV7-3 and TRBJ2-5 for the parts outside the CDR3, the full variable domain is GAGVSQTPSNKVTEKGKYVELRCDPISGHTALYWYRQSLGQGPEFLIYFQGTGAADDSGLPNDRFFAVRPEGSVSTLKIQRTERGDSAVYLCASSLNSGLAGEETQYFGPGTRLLVL.

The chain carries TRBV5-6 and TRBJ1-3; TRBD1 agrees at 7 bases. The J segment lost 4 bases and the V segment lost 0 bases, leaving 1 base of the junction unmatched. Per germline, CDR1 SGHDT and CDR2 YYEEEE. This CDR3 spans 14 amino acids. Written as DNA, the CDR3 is TGTGCCAGCAGCTTGGACAGGGGAGGAAACACCATATATTTT. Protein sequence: CASSLDRGGNTIYF.

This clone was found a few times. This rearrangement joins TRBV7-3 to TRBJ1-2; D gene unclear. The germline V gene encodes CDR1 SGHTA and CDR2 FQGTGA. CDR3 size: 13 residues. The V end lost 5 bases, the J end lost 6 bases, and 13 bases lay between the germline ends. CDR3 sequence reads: CASSPGPANGYTF. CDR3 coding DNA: TGTGCCAGCAGCCCCGGACCGGCTAATGGCTACACCTTC.

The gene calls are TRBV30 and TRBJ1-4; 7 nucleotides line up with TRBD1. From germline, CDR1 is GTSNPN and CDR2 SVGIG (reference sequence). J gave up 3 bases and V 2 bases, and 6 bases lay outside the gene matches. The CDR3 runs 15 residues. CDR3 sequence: CAWSLQGIANEKLFF. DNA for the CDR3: TGTGCCTGGAGTCTACAGGGGATTGCTAATGAAAAACTGTTTTTT.

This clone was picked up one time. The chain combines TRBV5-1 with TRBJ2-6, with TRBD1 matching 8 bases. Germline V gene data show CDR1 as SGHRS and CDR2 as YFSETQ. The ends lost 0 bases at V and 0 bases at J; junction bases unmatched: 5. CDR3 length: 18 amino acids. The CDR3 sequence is CASSLGDRGLSGANVLTF. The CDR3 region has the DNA TGCGCCAGCAGCTTGGGAGACAGGGGACTCTCTGGGGCCAACGTCCTGACTTTC. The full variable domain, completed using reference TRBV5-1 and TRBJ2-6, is KAGVTQTPRYLIKTRGQQVTLSCSPISGHRSVSWYQQTPGQGLQFLFEYFSETQRNKGNFPGRFSGRQFSNSRSEMNVSTLELGDSALYLCASSLGDRGLSGANVLTFGAGSRLTVL.

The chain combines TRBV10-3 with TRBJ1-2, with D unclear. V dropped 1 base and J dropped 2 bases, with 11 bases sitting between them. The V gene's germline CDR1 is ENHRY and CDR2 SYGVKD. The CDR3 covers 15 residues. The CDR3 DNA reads TGTGCCATCAGTGAGTGGAGGCGGGCAAACTATGGCTACACCTTC. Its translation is CAISEWRRANYGYTF.

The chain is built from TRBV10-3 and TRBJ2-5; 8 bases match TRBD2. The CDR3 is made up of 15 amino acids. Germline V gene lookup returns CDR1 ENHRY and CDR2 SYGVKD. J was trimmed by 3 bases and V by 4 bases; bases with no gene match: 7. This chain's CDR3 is CAISGSRGGEETQYF. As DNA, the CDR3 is TGTGCCATCAGTGGGTCTCGGGGGGGGGAAGAGACCCAGTACTTC.

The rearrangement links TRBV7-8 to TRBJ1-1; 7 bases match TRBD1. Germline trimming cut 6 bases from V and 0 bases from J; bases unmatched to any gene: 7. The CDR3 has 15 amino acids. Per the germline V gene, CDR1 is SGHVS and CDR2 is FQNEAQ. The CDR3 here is CASSKGAGMNTEAFF. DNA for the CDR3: TGTGCCAGCAGTAAGGGGGCCGGGATGAACACTGAAGCTTTCTTT.

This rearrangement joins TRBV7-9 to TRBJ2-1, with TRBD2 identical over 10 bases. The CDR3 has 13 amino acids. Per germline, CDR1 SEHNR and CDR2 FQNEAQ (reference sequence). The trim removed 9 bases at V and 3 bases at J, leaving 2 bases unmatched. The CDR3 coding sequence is TGTGCCAGTAGCGGGGGGTACTACAATGAGCAGTTCTTC. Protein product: CASSGGYYNEQFF.

This CDR3 is CASSSGQGSNQPQHF. As DNA, the CDR3 is TGCGCCAGCAGCTCTGGACAGGGGAGCAATCAGCCCCAGCATTTT. This chain joins TRBV5-1 and TRBJ1-5, with 9 bases matching TRBD1. The CDR3 consists of 15 residues. The ends lost 3 bases at V and 1 base at J; junction bases unmatched: 2. Germline CDR1 and CDR2: SGHRS and YFSETQ.

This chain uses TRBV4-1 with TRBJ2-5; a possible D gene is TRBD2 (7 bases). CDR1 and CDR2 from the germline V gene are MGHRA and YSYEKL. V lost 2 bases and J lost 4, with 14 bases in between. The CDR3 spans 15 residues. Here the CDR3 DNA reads TGCGCCAGCAGCCAAAACGGGGGGCTAGGAGAGACCCAGTACTTC. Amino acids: CASSQNGGLGETQYF.

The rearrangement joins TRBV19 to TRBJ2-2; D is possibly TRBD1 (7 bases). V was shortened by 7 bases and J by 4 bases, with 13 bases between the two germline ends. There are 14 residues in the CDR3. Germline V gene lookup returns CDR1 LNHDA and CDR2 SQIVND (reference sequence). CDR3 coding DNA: TGTGCCAGTACAGGGGGGCTGGGCACCGGGGAGCTGTTTTTT. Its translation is CASTGGLGTGELFF.

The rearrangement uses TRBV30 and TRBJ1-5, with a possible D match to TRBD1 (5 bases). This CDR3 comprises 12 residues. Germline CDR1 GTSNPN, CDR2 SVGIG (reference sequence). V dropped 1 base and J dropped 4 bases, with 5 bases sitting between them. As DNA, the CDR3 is TGTGCCTGGAGTGGGGGGAATCAGCCCCAGCATTTT. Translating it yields CAWSGGNQPQHF. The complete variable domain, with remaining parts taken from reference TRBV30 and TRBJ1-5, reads SQTIHQWPATLVQPVGSPLSLECTVEGTSNPNLYWYRQAAGRGLQLLFYSVGIGQISSEVPQNLSASRPQDRQFILSSKKLLLSDSGFYLCAWSGGNQPQHFGDGTRLSIL.

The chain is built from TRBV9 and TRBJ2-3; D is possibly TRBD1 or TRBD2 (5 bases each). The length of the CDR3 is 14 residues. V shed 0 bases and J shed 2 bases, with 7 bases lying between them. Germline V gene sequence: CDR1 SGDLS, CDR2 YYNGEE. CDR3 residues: CASSVGGTTDTQYF. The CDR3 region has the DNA TGTGCCAGCAGCGTAGGGGGGACCACAGATACGCAGTATTTT.

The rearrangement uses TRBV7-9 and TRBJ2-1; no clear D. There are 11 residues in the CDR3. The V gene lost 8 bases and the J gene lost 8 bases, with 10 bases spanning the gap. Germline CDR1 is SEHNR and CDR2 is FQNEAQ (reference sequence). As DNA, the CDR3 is TGTGCCAGCGCTCCGCTAGATGAGCAGTTCTTC. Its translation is CASAPLDEQFF.

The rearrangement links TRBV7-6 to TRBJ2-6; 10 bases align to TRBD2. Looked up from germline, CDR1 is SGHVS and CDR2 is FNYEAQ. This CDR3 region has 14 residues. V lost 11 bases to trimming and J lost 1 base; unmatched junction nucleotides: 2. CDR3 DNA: TGTGCCCCTAGCGGGGGATCTGGGGCCAACGTCCTGACTTTC. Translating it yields CAPSGGSGANVLTF.

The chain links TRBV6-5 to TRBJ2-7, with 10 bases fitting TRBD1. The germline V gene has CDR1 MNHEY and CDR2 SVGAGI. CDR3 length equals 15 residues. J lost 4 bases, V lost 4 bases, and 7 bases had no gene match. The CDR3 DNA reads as TGTGCCAGCAGTTTTAGTCCGGGACAGGGGTACGAGCAGTACTTC. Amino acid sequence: CASSFSPGQGYEQYF.

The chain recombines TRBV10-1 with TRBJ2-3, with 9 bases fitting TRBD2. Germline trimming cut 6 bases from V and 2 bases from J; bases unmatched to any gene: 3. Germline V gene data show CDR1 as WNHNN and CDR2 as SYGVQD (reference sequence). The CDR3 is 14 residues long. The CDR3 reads CASRSGGYTDTQYF. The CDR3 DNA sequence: TGCGCCAGCAGAAGCGGGGGGTACACAGATACGCAGTATTTT.

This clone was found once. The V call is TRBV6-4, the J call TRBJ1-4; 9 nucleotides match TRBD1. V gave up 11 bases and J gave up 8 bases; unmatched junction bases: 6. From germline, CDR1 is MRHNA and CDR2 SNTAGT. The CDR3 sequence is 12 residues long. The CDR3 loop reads CAGTGGREKLFF. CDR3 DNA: TGTGCCGGAACAGGGGGCAGAGAAAAACTGTTTTTT.

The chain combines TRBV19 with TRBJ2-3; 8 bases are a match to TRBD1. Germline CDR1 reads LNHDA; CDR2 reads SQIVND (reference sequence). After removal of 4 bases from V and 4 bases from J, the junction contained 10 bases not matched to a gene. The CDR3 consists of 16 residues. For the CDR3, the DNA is TGTGCCAGTAGTAGAGGACAGGGTACACGCTCAGATACGCAGTATTTT. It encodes CASSRGQGTRSDTQYF.

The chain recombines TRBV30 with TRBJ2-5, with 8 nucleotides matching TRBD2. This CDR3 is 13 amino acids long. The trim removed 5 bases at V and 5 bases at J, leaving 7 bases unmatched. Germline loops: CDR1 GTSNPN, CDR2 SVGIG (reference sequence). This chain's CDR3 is CAWAGGVLETQYF. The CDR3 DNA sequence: TGTGCCTGGGCCGGGGGGGTTCTTGAGACCCAGTACTTC.

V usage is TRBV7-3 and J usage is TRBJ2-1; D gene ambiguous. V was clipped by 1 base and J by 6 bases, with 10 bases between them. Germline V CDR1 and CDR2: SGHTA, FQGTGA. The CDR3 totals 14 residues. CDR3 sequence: CASSLMDRGNEQFF. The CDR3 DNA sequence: TGTGCCAGCAGCTTAATGGACCGCGGCAATGAGCAGTTCTTC.